The text below deals with one T cell receptor beta chain. These data are taken from a study of shared clonotypes between healthy human individuals. The V and J ends lost 5 bases and 3 bases respectively, with 11 bases between them. CDR1 is SGHTA and CDR2 is FQGTGA in the germline V gene. This CDR3 spans 13 amino acids. The protocol was immunoSEQ multiplex PCR, while the TCRdb copy is restricted to in-frame clones and leaves out a portion. The data show a few hundred thousand clones, just over 75% seen once. The chain joins TRBV7-3 to TRBJ2-7; D possibly corresponds to TRBD1 (6 bases). The sequence was collected from a woman in her 40s in good health. Some clones in this sample may be carry-over from other donors' samples. The sample was PBMCs. CDR3 residues: CASSIRDNYEQYF. The CDR3 region has the DNA TGTGCCAGCAGCATCCGGGACAACTACGAGCAGTACTTC.